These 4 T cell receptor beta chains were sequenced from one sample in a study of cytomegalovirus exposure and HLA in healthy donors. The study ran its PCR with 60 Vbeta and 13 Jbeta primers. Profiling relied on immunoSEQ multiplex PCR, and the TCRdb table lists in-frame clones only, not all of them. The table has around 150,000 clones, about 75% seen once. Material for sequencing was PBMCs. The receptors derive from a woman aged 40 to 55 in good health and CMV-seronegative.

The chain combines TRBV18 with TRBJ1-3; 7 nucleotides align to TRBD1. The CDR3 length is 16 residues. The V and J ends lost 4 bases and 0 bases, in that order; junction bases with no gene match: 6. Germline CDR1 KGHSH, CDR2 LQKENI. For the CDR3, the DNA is TGTGCCAGCTCACACCGACAGGGTCTCTCTGGAAACACCATATATTTT. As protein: CASSHRQGLSGNTIYF.

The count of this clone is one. Here the CDR3 reads CASSLVQNTNTEAFF. The CDR3 DNA reads TGTGCCAGCAGCTTAGTTCAGAATACGAACACTGAAGCTTTCTTT. This rearrangement joins TRBV7-9 to TRBJ1-1; D is unresolved. Between the trimmed V and J ends, which lost 1 base and 1 base, there was a span of 10 bases. Per the germline V gene, CDR1 is SEHNR and CDR2 is FQNEAQ (reference sequence). CDR3 length: 15 amino acids. Based on the CDR3 plus reference TRBV7-9 and TRBJ1-1, the full variable domain is DTGVSQNPRHKITKRGQNVTFRCDPISEHNRLYWYRQTLGQGPEFLTYFQNEAQLEKSRLLSDRFSAERPKGSFSTLEIQRTEQGDSAMYLCASSLVQNTNTEAFFGQGTRLTVV.

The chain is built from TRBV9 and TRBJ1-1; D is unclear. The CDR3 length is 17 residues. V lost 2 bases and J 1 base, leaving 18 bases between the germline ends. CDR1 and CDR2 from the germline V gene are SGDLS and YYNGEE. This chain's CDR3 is CASSVGPWNSGNTEAFF. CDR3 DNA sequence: TGTGCCAGCAGCGTCGGTCCGTGGAACAGCGGGAACACTGAAGCTTTCTTT.

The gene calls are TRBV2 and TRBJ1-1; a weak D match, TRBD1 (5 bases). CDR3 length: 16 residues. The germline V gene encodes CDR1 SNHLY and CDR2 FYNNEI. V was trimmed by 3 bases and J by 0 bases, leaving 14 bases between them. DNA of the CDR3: TGTGCCAGCAGTGATGCACAAGGGGCCTTGAACACTGAAGCTTTCTTT. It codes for CASSDAQGALNTEAFF.